This TCR beta chain was obtained from a study of siplizumab effects on memory and regulatory T cells. The junction had 8 bases not matched to a gene; V was cut back by 9 bases and J by 4 bases. Germline values: CDR1 SNHLY, CDR2 FYNNEI. The CDR3 extends over 13 amino acids. The repertoire was sequenced with immunoSEQ multiplex PCR; TCRdb's copy has only in-frame clones and lacks some. Among roughly 100,000 clones listed, about 93% were seen once. The receptor was isolated from a human donor in good health. The V and J genes are TRBV2 and TRBJ1-1; TRBD1 aligns across 7 bases. The material sequenced was CD4+ T cells sorted from blood. The chain's CDR3 is CARSKTGTTEAFF. DNA of the CDR3: TGTGCCAGGTCGAAGACAGGGACCACTGAAGCTTTCTTT.